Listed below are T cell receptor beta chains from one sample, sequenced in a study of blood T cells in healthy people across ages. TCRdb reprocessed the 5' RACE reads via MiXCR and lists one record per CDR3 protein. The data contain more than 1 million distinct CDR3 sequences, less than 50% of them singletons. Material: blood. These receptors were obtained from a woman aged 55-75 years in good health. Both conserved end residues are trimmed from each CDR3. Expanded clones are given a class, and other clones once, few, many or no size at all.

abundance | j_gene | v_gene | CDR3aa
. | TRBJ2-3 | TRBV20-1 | SVPGGAADTQY
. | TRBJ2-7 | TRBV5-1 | ASSLYGDDEQY
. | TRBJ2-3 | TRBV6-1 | ASSEGQNTDTQY
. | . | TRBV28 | ASSQRPGVGKTQY
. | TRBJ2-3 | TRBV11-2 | ASSLGRTGLDTDTQY
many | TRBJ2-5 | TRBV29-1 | SVEVGRLKQY
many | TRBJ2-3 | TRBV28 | ASSLTGRTDTQY
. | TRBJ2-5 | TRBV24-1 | ATSDSIGTGREQY
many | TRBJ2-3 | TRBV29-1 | SVDPPGRGSDTQY
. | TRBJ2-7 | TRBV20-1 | SAPGLAGGFYEQY
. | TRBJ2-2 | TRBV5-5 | ASSLTGSGKRGTGELF
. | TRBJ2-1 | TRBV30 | AWSALDAGEQF
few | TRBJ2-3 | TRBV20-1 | SARPGGLVADTQY
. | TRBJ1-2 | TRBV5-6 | ASRAPFRSGYT
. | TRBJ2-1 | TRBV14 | ASSPLAGGNSYNEQF
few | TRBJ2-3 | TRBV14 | ASSLIQGADTQY
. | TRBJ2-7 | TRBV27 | ASSTLAGGPEQY
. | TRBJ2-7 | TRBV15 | ATSRGTSSAYEQY
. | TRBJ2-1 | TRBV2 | ASRVADMVYNEQF
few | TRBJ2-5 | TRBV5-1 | ASSPEYGTGETQY
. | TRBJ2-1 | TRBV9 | ASSVGTGREVTYNEQF
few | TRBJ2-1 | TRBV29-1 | SAESYNEQF
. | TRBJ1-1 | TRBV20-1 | SAQGRGGWNTEAF
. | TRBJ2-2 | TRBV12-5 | ASGFRGPGELF
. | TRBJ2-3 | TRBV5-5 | ASSLVPFPAGTDTQY
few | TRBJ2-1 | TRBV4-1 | ASSRIAGGVFNEQF
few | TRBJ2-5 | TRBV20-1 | SATTETQY